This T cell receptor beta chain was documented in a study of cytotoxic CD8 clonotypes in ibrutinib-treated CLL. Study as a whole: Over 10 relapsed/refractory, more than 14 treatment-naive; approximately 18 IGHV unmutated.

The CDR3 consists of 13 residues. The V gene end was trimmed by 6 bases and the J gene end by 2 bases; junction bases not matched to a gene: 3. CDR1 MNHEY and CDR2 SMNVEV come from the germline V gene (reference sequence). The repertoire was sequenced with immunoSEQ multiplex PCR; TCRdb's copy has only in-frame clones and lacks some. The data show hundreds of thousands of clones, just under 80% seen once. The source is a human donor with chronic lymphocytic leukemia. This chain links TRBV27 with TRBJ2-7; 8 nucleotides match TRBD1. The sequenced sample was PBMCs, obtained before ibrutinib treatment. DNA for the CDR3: TGTGCCAGCAGGCAGGGACAGGCCTACGAGCAGTACTTC. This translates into CASRQGQAYEQYF.